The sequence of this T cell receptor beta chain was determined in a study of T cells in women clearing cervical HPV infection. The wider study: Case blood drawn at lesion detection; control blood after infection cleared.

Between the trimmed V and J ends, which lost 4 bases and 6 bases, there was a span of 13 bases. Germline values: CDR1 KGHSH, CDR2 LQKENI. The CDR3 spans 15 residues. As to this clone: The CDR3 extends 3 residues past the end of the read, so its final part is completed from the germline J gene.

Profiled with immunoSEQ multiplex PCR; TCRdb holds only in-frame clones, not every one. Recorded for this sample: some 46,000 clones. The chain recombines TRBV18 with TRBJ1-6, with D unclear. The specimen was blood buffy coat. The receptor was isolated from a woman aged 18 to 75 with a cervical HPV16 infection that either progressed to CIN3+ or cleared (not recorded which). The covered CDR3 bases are TGTGCCAGCTCACGGGCAGGTACAGCTAATTCACCC. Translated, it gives CASSRAGTANSP. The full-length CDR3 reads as CASSRAGTANSPLHF.